Following are 20 T cell receptor beta chains from one sample sequenced in a study of response to subunit inactivated influenza vaccine. MiXCR, run by TCRdb on the RT-PCR reads, gives a single entry per CDR3 protein. This sample has a few hundred thousand distinct CDR3 sequences; 12% to 15% occur once, and the top ten carry around 10%. Sequencing was performed on PBMCs from blood, taken about 13 days after vaccination. All receptors derive from a man in his fifties or sixties who received an inactivated influenza vaccine.

This clonotype was seen more than once but under ten times. J is TRBJ1-4 and V is TRBV28; 7 bases align to TRBD1. The CDR3 has 15 residues. Germline V gives CDR1 MDHEN, CDR2 SYDVKM. J lost 5 bases, V lost 4 bases, and 7 bases had no gene match. Here the CDR3 DNA reads TGTGCCAGCAGTTCGCCAGGGACAGCCAATGAAAAACTGTTTTTT. It translates to CASSSPGTANEKLFF.

The chain links TRBV30 to TRBJ2-5; D possibly uses TRBD1 or TRBD2 (6 bases each). Trimming left V 3 bases short and J 4 bases short, with 12 bases between. Germline CDR1 reads GTSNPN; CDR2 reads SVGIG (reference sequence). The CDR3 is 13 residues long. The chain's CDR3 is CAWRRRGTETQYF. CDR3 sequence (DNA): TGTGCCTGGAGACGGAGGGGGACAGAGACCCAGTACTTC.

This chain connects TRBV7-8 to TRBJ2-7; maybe TRBD1 (6 bases). V lost 5 bases to trimming and J lost 3 bases, with 11 bases between them. The germline V gene encodes CDR1 SGHVS and CDR2 FQNEAQ. There are 13 residues in the CDR3. The CDR3: CASSVDRYYEQYF. CDR3 in DNA: TGTGCCAGCAGCGTGGACAGATACTACGAGCAGTACTTC.

V is TRBV7-9 and J is TRBJ2-7; D is possibly TRBD1 (6 bases). V shed 0 bases and J shed 2 bases, with 11 bases lying between them. CDR1 and CDR2 (germline): SEHNR, FQNEAQ (reference sequence). The CDR3 covers 15 residues. The CDR3 sequence is CASSLASTGTYEQYF. The CDR3 region has the DNA TGTGCCAGCAGCTTAGCGAGCACAGGGACCTACGAGCAGTACTTC.

The CDR3 spells CSARSGHINTEAFF. In nucleotides, the CDR3 is TGCAGTGCTAGGTCGGGACATATAAACACTGAAGCTTTCTTT. The rearrangement joins TRBV20-1 to TRBJ1-1; perhaps TRBD1 as D (6 bases). This CDR3 spans 14 amino acids. The germline CDR1 and CDR2 sequences are DFQATT and SNEGSKA (reference sequence). With 3 bases removed from V and 2 bases from J, the gap between germline ends came to 13 bases.

The sample holds a few counts of this clonotype. One junction end does not reproduce the germline sequence, and a read error may be involved. V gene TRBV20-1 combines with J gene TRBJ2-7; TRBD2 matches at 9 bases. CDR3 length: 14 amino acids. From germline, CDR1 is DFQATT and CDR2 SNEGSKA (reference sequence). The CDR3 DNA follows: TGCAGTGTTAGACGGCGGGAGGGCCTTCCCGAGCAGTACTTC. This encodes CSVRRREGLPEQYF.

V and J are TRBV12-3 or TRBV12-4 and TRBJ2-4; D is ambiguous. The CDR3 contains 14 residues. Trimming took off 3 bases at V and 0 bases at J, with 6 bases between the two ends. This CDR3 is CASSFAVAKNIQYF. The CDR3 coding sequence is TGTGCCAGCAGTTTCGCTGTAGCCAAAAACATTCAGTACTTC.

The CDR3 region is CASSIAGGRLTYNEQFF. The CDR3 DNA sequence: TGTGCCAGCTCCATAGCGGGGGGGCGCTTGACCTACAATGAGCAGTTCTTC. The chain has TRBV7-9 and TRBJ2-1; TRBD2 agrees at 11 bases. CDR3 size: 17 residues. The V gene end was trimmed by 8 bases and the J gene end by 2 bases; junction bases not matched to a gene: 11. CDR1 is SEHNR, CDR2 FQNEAQ, per germline (reference sequence).

In this sample, this clonotype turned up many times. The rearrangement joins TRBV5-1 to TRBJ1-1; D gene ambiguous. Per the germline V gene, CDR1 is SGHRS and CDR2 is YFSETQ. The CDR3 extends over 13 amino acids. V was shortened by 4 bases and J by 0 bases, with 7 bases between the two germline ends. CDR3 region: CASSTGMNTEAFF. DNA of the CDR3: TGCGCCAGCAGCACCGGGATGAACACTGAAGCTTTCTTT.

Here the CDR3 reads CASSQVGQGNNEQFF. In DNA form, the CDR3 reads TGCGCCAGCAGCCAAGTTGGGCAGGGAAACAATGAGCAGTTCTTC. The V gene is TRBV4-3, the J gene TRBJ2-1; maybe TRBD1 (5 bases). This CDR3 is 15 amino acids long. Trimming removed 1 base from V and 5 bases from J, with 12 bases in between. The germline gives CDR1 LGHNA, CDR2 YSLEER.

The chain couples TRBV7-8 to TRBJ1-4; possible D gene TRBD1, 6 bases. Germline CDR1 and CDR2: SGHVS and FQNEAQ. V lost 5 bases and J lost 10, with 14 bases in between. This CDR3 comprises 13 residues. DNA for the CDR3: TGTGCCAGCAGCCTCTCACAGGGTTCAAAACTGTTTTTT. This encodes CASSLSQGSKLFF.

The rearrangement uses TRBV24-1 and TRBJ2-3; no reliable D call. CDR3 size: 14 residues. Germline CDR1 is KGHDR and CDR2 is SFDVKD. V was pared by 5 bases and J by 4 bases, with 12 bases between. The CDR3 nucleotides are TGTGCCACCAGTGGAGGTTTAGAACCAGATACGCAGTATTTT. This sequence encodes CATSGGLEPDTQYF.

The chain joins TRBV4-3 to TRBJ2-3; 7 bases are shared with TRBD2. In germline, CDR1 is LGHNA, CDR2 YSLEER. Losses at the gene ends were 0 bases for V and 4 bases for J; bases not matched to a gene: 7. The CDR3 length is 16 residues. DNA for the CDR3: TGCGCCAGCAGCCAAGATTGGGCCAGCGGGGCAGATACGCAGTATTTT. Residues: CASSQDWASGADTQYF.

The chain links TRBV6-2 or TRBV6-3 to TRBJ2-7; tentatively, D is TRBD1 (6 bases). The CDR3 loop spans 12 amino acids. Germline-derived CDR1 and CDR2 are MNHEY and SVGEGT. Trimming left V 6 bases short and J 4 bases short, with 10 bases between. The CDR3 DNA reads TGTGCCAGCAGACTAGGACAGTACGAGCAGTACTTC. Protein product: CASRLGQYEQYF.

This clonotype occurred a few times. The rearrangement uses TRBV24-1 and TRBJ2-1, with 10 bases fitting TRBD2. There are 16 residues in the CDR3. Unmatched junction bases numbered 7, after V lost 3 bases and J lost 6 bases. Per germline, CDR1 KGHDR and CDR2 SFDVKD. DNA of the CDR3: TGTGCCACCAGTGATCCCCAGCGGGGGGGCCGCAATGAGCAGTTCTTC. Its translation is CATSDPQRGGRNEQFF.

The sample holds a few counts of this clonotype. The genes are TRBV5-5 and TRBJ1-4; TRBD1 agrees at 10 bases. Germline V gene sequence: CDR1 SGHKS, CDR2 YYEKEE (reference sequence). With V trimmed by 3 bases and J by 7 bases, 9 bases remained unmatched. The CDR3 sequence is 16 residues long. CDR3 sequence reads: CASSWPGTGEGEKLFF. CDR3 in DNA: TGTGCCAGCAGCTGGCCCGGGACAGGGGAAGGTGAAAAACTGTTTTTT.

This CDR3 reads CASSWVLAGVDTQYF. The CDR3 region has the DNA TGTGCCAGCAGTTGGGTACTAGCGGGAGTTGATACGCAGTATTTT. The V call is TRBV19, the J call TRBJ2-3; 11 bases match TRBD2. The CDR3 totals 15 residues. V lost 9 bases, J lost 6 bases, and 11 bases stayed unmatched. Germline V gene sequence: CDR1 LNHDA, CDR2 SQIVND (reference sequence).

The chain has TRBV5-1 and TRBJ1-6; tentatively, D is TRBD1 (5 bases). The CDR3 has 14 amino acids. The V end lost 1 base, the J end lost 7 bases, and 9 bases lay between the germline ends. Germline lookup yields CDR1 SGHRS and CDR2 YFSETQ. CDR3 protein: CASSLQGGNSPLHF. CDR3 in DNA: TGCGCCAGCAGCTTGCAGGGAGGGAATTCACCCCTCCACTTT.

The chain is built from TRBV29-1 and TRBJ2-6; D remains unclear. Germline V gives CDR1 SQVTM, CDR2 ANQGSEA. CDR3 size: 12 residues. V was clipped by 7 bases and J by 0 bases, with 4 bases between them. The DNA of the CDR3 is TGCAGCGGGAGCTCTGGGGCCAACGTCCTGACTTTC. Protein sequence: CSGSSGANVLTF. The complete variable domain, with remaining parts taken from reference TRBV29-1 and TRBJ2-6, reads SAVISQKPSRDICQRGTSLTIQCQVDSQVTMMFWYRQQPGQSLTLIATANQGSEATYESGFVIDKFPISRPNLTFSTLTVSNMSPEDSSIYLCSGSSGANVLTFGAGSRLTVL.

This clonotype has ten or more counts. The rearrangement links TRBV10-3 to TRBJ1-6; D is unresolved. Per the germline V gene, CDR1 is ENHRY and CDR2 is SYGVKD. Trimming took off 7 bases at V and 7 bases at J, with 14 bases between the two ends. The CDR3 covers 14 residues. The CDR3 spells CAITHGASNSPLHF. In nucleotides, the CDR3 is TGTGCCATCACTCATGGAGCATCCAATTCACCCCTCCACTTT.